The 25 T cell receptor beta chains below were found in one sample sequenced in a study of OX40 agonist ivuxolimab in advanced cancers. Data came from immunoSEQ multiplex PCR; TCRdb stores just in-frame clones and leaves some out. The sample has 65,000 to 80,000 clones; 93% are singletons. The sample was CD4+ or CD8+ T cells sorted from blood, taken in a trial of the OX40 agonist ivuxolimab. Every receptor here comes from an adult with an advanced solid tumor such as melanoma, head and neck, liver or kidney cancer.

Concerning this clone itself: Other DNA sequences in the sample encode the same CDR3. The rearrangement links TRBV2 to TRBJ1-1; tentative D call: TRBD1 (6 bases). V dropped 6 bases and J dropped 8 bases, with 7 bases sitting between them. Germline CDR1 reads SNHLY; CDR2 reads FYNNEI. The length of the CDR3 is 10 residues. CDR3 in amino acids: CASRGTEAFF. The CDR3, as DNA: TGTGCCAGCAGAGGGACAGAAGCTTTCTTT.

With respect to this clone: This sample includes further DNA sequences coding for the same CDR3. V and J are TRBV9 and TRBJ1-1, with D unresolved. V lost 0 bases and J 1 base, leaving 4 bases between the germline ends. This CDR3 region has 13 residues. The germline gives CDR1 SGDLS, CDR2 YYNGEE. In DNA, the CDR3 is TGTGCCAGCAGCGTAGGGGCGAACACTGAAGCTTTCTTT. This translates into CASSVGANTEAFF.

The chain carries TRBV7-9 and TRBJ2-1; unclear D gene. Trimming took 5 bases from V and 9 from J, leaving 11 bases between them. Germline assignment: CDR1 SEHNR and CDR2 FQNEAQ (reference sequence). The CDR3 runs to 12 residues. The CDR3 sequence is CASSPALSEQFF. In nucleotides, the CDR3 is TGTGCCAGCAGCCCTGCGCTAAGTGAGCAGTTCTTC.

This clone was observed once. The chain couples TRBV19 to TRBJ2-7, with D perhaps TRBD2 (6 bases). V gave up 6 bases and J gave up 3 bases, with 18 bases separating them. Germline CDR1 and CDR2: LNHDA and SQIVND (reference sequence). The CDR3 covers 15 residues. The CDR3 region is CASSQGPSDVYEQYF. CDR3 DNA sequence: TGTGCCAGTAGCCAGGGTCCTAGCGACGTCTACGAGCAGTACTTC.

The CDR3 reads CASSLEPPEWSENQPQHF. In nucleotides, the CDR3 is TGTGCCAGCAGCTTAGAACCCCCTGAGTGGTCCGAGAATCAGCCCCAGCATTTT. This sequence joins TRBV7-9 and TRBJ1-5; D remains unclear. The CDR3 covers 18 residues. Trimming took off 1 base at V and 4 bases at J, with 20 bases between the two ends. CDR1 is SEHNR and CDR2 is FQNEAQ in the germline V gene (reference sequence).

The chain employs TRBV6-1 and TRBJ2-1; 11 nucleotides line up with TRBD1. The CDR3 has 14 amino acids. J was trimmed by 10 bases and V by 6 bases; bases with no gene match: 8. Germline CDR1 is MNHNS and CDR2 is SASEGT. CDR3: CASREDRGLWEQFF. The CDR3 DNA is TGTGCCAGCAGAGAGGACAGGGGGCTTTGGGAGCAGTTCTTC.

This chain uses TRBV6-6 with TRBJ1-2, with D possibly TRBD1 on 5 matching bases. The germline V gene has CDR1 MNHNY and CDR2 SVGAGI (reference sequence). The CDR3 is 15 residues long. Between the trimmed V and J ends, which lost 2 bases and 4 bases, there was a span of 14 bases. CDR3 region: CASSYDSQRAYGYTF. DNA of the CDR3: TGTGCCAGCAGTTACGACAGTCAGAGGGCCTATGGCTACACCTTC.

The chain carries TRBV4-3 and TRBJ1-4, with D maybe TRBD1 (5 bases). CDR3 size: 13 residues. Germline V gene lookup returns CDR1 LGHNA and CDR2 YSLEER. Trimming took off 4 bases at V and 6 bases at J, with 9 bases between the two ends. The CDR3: CASSPVGDEKLFF. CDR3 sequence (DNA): TGCGCCAGCAGCCCAGTAGGGGATGAAAAACTGTTTTTT.

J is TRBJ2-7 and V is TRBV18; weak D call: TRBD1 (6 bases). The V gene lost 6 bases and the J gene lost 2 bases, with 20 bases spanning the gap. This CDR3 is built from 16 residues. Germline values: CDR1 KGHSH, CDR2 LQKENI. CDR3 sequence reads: CASSPEVRGRAYEQYF. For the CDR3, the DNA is TGTGCCAGCTCCCCCGAGGTCAGGGGAAGGGCCTACGAGCAGTACTTC.

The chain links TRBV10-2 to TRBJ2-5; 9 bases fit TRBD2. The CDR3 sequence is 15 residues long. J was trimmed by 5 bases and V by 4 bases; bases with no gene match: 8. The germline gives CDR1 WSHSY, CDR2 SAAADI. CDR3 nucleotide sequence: TGCGCCAGCAGTGTCTCTAGCGGGATGCGGGAGACCCAGTACTTC. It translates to CASSVSSGMRETQYF.

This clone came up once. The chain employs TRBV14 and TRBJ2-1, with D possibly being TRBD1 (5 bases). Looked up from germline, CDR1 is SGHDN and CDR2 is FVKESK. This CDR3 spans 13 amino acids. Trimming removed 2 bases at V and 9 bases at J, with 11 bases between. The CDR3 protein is CASSQTGSGEQFF. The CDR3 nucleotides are TGTGCCAGCAGCCAAACAGGTTCTGGTGAGCAGTTCTTC.

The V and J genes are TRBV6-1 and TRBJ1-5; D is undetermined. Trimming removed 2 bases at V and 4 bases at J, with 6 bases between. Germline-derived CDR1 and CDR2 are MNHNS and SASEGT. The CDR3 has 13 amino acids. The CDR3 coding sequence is TGTGCCAGCAGTGAAAGCAGGAATCAGCCCCAGCATTTT. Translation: CASSESRNQPQHF.

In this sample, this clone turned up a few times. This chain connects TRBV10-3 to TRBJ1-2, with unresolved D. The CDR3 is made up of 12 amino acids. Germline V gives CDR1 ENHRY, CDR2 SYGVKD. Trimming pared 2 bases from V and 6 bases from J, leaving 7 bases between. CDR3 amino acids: CAISEGGHGYTF. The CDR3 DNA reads TGTGCCATCAGTGAGGGCGGGCATGGCTACACCTTC.

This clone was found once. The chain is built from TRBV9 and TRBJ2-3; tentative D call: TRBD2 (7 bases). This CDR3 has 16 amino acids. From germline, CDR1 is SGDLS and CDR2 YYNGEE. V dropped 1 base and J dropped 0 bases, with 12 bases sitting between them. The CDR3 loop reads CASSVFRGASTDTQYF. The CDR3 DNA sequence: TGTGCCAGCAGCGTATTTCGGGGGGCAAGCACAGATACGCAGTATTTT.

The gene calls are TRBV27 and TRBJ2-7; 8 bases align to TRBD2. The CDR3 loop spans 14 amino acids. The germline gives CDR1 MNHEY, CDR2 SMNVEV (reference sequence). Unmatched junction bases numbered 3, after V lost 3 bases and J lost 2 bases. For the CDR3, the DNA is TGTGCCAGCAGTTTCGGGGGGGGGACCTACGAGCAGTACTTC. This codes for CASSFGGGTYEQYF.

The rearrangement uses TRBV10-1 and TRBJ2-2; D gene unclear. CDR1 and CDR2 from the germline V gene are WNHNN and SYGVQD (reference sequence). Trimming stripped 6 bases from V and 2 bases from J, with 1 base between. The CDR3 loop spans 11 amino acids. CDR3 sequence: CASSNTGELFF. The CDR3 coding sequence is TGCGCCAGCAGCAACACCGGGGAGCTGTTTTTT.

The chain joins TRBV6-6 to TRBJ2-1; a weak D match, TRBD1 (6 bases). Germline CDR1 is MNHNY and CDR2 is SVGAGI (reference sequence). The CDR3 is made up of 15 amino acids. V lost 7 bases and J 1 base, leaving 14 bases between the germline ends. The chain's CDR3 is CASTDEGGSYNEQFF. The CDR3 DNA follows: TGTGCCAGCACCGACGAAGGGGGTTCCTACAATGAGCAGTTCTTC.

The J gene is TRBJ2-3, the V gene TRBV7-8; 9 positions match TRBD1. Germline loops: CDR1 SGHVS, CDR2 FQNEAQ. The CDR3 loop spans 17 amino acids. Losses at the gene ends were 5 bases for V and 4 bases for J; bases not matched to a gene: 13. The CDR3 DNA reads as TGTGCCAGCAGCCCCCTACAGGGGGCGATCCTGCCAGATACGCAGTATTTT. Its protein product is CASSPLQGAILPDTQYF.

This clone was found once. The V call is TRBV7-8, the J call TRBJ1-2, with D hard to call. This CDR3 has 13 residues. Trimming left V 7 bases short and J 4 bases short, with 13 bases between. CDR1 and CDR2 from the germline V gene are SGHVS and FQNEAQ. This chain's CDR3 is CASTPVVGYGYTF. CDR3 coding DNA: TGTGCCAGCACCCCGGTAGTAGGCTATGGCTACACCTTC.

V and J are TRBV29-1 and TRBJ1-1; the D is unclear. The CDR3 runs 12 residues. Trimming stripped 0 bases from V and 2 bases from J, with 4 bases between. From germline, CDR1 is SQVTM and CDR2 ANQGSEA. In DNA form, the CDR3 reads TGCAGCGTTGAAGATCTTAACACTGAAGCTTTCTTT. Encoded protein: CSVEDLNTEAFF.

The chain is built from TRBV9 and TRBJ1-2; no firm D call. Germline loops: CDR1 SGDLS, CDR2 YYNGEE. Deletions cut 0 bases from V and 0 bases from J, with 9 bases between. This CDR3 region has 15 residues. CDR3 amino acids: CASSVGVGTNYGYTF. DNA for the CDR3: TGTGCCAGCAGCGTAGGTGTAGGGACTAACTATGGCTACACCTTC.

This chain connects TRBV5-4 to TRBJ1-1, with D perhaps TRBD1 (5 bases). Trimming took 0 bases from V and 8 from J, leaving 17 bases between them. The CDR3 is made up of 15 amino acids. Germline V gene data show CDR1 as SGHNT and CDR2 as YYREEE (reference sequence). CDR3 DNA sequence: TGTGCCAGCAGCTTGGACTTAACAGGACTCTACGAAGCTTTCTTT. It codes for CASSLDLTGLYEAFF. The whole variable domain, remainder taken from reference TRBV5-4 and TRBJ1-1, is ETGVTQSPTHLIKTRGQQVTLRCSSQSGHNTVSWYQQALGQGPQFIFQYYREEENGRGNFPPRFSGLQFPNYSSELNVNALELDDSALYLCASSLDLTGLYEAFFGQGTRLTVV.

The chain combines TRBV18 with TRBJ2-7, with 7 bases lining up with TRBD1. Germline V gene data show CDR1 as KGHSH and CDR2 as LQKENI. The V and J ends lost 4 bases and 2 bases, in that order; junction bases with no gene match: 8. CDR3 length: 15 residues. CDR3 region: CASSLQGEYAYEQYF. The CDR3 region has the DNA TGTGCCAGCTCACTCCAGGGGGAGTATGCCTACGAGCAGTACTTC.

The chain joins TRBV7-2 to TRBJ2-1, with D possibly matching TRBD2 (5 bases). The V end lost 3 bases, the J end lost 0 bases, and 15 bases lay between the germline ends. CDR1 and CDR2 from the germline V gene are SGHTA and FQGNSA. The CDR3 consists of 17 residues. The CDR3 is CASSLPVRAPSYNEQFF. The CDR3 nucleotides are TGTGCCAGCAGCTTGCCAGTGAGGGCCCCCTCCTACAATGAGCAGTTCTTC.

The CDR3 region has the DNA TGCGCCAGCAGCTTGGTAGACATGAACACTGAAGCTTTCTTT. Its translation: CASSLVDMNTEAFF. The chain recombines TRBV5-1 with TRBJ1-1; unclear D gene. Germline V gene sequence: CDR1 SGHRS, CDR2 YFSETQ. V was cut by 0 bases and J by 0 bases, with 6 bases left in between. This CDR3 is built from 14 residues.